This entry features one T cell receptor (beta chain) sequence. The data are from a study of blood T cell repertoires in COVID-19. The wider study: Samples taken during acute and convalescent COVID-19 were collected in the United States, Italy and Spain. T cells, B-cell-depleted T cells, or PBMCs supplied cDNA or gDNA.

Original handling: It was from reference gene primer amplification that nucleated cell counts were estimated. Here immunoSEQ multiplex PCR was the method, and the copy in TCRdb shows in-frame clones only, minus some. V, J and clone size reflect that table, while D and trimming were determined from the DNA. The sample has about 240,000 clones, over 75% seen once. The TCR comes from a woman under 40 with acute or convalescent COVID-19. Sequenced material: peripheral blood.

Here the CDR3 DNA reads TGTGCCAGCAGCGTAAGTCAAGGACAGGGGTCAAGGGAGACAGATACGCAGTATTTT. It codes for CASSVSQGQGSRETDTQYF. V usage is TRBV9 and J usage is TRBJ2-3; TRBD1 matches 9 bases. The CDR3 is 19 residues long. With V trimmed by 1 base and J by 3 bases, 15 bases remained unmatched. CDR1 SGDLS and CDR2 YYNGEE come from the germline V gene.